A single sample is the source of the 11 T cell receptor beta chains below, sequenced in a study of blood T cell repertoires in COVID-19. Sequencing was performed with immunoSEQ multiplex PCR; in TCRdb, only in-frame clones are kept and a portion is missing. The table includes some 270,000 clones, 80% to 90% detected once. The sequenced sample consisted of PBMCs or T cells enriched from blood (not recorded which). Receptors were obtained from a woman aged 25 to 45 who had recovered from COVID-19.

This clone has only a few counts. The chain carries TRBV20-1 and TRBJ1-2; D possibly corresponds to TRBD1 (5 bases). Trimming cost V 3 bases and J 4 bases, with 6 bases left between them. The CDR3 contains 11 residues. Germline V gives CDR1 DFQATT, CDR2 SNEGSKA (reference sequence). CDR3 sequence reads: CSARQGYGYTF. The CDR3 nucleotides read TGCAGTGCTAGGCAGGGCTATGGCTACACCTTC.

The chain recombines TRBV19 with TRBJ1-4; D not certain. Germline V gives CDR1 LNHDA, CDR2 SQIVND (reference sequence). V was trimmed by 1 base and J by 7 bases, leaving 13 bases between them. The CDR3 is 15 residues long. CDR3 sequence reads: CASSIGSSRSEKLFF. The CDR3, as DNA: TGTGCCAGTAGTATAGGGAGCTCCAGAAGTGAAAAACTGTTTTTT.

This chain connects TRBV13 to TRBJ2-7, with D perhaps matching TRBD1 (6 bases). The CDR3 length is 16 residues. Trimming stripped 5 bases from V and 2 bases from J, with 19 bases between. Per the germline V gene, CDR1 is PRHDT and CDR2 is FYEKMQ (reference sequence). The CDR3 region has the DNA TGTGCCAGCAGCCCACGTAATACAGGGTCCCCCTACGAGCAGTACTTC. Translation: CASSPRNTGSPYEQYF.

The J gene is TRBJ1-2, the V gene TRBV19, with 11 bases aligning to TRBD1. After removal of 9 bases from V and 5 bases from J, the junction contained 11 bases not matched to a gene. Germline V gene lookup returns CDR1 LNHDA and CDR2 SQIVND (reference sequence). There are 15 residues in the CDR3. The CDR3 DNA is TGTGCCAGCACTAATGGACAGGGGGCGTTGTATGGCTACACCTTC. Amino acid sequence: CASTNGQGALYGYTF.

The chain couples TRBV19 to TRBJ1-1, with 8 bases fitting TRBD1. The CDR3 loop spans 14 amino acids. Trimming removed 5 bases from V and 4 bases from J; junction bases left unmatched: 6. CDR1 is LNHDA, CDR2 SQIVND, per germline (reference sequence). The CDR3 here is CASSWTGKGTEAFF. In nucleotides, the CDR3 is TGTGCCAGTAGTTGGACAGGGAAGGGCACTGAAGCTTTCTTT.

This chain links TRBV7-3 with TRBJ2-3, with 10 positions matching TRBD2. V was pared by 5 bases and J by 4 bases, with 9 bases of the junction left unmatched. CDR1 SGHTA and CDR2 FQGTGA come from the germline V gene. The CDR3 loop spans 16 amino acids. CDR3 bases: TGTGCCAGCAGCCAGCAAGCGGGAGGGAGCGCAGATACGCAGTATTTT. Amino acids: CASSQQAGGSADTQYF.

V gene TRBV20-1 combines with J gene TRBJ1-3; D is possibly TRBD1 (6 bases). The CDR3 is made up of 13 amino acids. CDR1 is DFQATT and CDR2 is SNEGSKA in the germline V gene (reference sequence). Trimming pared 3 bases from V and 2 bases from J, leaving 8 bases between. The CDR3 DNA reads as TGCAGTGCTAGTGCAGGGGCTGGAAACACCATATATTTT. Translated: CSASAGAGNTIYF.

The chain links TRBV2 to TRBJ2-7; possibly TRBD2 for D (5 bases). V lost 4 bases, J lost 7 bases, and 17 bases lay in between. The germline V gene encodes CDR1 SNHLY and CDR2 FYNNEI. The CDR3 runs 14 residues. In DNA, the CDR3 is TGTGCCAGCAGTGTGGACCTTAGAGGGTGGGAGCAGTACTTC. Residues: CASSVDLRGWEQYF.

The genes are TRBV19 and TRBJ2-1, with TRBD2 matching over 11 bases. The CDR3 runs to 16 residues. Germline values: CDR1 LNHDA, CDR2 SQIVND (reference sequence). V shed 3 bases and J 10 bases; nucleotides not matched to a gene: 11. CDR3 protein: CASSIGGLAAPAEQFF. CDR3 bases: TGTGCCAGTAGTATCGGGGGACTAGCGGCTCCCGCGGAGCAGTTCTTC.

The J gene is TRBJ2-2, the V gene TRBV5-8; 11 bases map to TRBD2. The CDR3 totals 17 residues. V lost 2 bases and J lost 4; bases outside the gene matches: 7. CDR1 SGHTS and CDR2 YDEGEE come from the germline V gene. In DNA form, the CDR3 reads TGTGCCAGCAGCTTACTAGCGGGAGTACTTGGCACCGGGGAGCTGTTTTTT. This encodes CASSLLAGVLGTGELFF.

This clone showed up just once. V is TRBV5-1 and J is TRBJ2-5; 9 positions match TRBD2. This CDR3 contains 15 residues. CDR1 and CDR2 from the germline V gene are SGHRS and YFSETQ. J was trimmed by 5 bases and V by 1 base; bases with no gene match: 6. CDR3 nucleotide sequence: TGCGCCAGCAGCTTGACCGGACTAGCGAGTGAGACCCAGTACTTC. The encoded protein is CASSLTGLASETQYF.